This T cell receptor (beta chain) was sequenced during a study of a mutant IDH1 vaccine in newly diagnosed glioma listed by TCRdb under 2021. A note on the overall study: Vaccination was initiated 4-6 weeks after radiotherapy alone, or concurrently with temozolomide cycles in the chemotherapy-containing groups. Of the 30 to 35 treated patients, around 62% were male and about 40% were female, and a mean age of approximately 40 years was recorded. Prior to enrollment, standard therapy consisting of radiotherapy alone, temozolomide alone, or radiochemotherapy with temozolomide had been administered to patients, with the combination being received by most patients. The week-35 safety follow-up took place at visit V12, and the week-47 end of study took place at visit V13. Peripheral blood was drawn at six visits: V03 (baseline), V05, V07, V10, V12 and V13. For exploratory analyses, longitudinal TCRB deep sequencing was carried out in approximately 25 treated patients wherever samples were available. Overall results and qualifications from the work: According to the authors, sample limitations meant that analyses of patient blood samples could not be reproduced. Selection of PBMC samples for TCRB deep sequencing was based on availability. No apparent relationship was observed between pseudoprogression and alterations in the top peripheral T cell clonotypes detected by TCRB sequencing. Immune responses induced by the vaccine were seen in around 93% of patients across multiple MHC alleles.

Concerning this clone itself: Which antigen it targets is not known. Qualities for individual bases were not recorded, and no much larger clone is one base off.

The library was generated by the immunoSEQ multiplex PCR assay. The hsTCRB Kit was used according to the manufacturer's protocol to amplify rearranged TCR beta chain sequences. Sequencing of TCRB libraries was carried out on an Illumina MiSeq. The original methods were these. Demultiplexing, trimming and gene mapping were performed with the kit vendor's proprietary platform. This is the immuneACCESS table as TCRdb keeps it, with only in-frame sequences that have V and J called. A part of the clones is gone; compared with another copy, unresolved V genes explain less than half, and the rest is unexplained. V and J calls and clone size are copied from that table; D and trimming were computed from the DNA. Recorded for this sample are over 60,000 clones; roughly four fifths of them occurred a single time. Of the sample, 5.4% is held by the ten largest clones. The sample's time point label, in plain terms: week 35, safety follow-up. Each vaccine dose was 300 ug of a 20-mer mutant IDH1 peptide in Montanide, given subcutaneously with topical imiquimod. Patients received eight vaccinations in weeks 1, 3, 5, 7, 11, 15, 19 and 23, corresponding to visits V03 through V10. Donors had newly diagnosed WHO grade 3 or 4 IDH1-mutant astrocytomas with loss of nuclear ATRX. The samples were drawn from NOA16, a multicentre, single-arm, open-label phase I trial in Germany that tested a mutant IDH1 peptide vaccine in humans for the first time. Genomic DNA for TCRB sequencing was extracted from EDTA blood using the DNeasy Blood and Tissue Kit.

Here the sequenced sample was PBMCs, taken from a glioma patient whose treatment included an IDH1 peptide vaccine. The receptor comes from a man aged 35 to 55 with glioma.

The CDR3 region has the sequence CAWSIRDEQYF. The nucleotide sequence is TGTGCCTGGAGTATCAGGGACGAGCAGTACTTC. The chain couples TRBV30 to TRBJ2-7; the D gene is perhaps TRBD1, on 5 matching bases. CDR1 is given as GTSNPN and CDR2 as SVGIG, both from the germline V gene (reference sequence). V and J are truncated by 2 bases and 5 bases respectively, leaving an intervening sequence of 7 bases. The CDR3 has 11 amino acids, counting the end cysteine and phenylalanine. Just CDR3 DNA is preserved here, 33 bases in frame from base 1.